This T cell receptor beta chain was observed in a study of shared clonotypes between healthy human individuals. Germline V gene lookup returns CDR1 LNHDA and CDR2 SQIVND (reference sequence). The junction had 10 bases not matched to a gene; V was cut back by 8 bases and J by 4 bases. The CDR3 has 14 amino acids. This clone was counted once. All donors qualified as healthy HIV-negative adults and had experienced no recent acute infections or vaccinations. Per the original methods: Junction-only sequences without quality scores came from ImmunoSEQ, so filtering differed. The assay was immunoSEQ multiplex PCR, and TCRdb's table has in-frame clones only and misses some. V and J calls plus clone size are reproduced from that table; the DNA served to infer D and trimming. The sample comprises roughly 450,000 clones, 70% to 80% of which are singletons, and under 15% rests with the top ten.

Sequencing was carried out using PBMCs. This receptor was taken from a woman aged 40 to 50 in good health. Some clones in this sample may be carry-over from other donors' samples. The J gene is TRBJ1-2, the V gene TRBV19, with 7 bases identical to TRBD1. CDR3 coding DNA: TGTGCCAGTTTAAGACAGGGCATGGGCTATGGCTACACCTTC. This codes for CASLRQGMGYGYTF.